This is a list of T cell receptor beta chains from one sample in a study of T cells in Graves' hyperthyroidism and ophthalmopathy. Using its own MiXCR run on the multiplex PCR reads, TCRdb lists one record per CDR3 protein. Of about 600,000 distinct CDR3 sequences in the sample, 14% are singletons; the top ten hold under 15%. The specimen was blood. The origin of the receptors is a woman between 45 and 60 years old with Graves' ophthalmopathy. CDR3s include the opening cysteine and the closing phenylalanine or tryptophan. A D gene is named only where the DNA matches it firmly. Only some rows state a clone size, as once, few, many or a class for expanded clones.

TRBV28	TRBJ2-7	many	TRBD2	CASSFPSGSREQYF	TGTGCCAGCAGTTTCCCCAGCGGGAGTCGCGAGCAGTACTTC
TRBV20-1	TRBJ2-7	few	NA	CSARPEVWAPSSYEQYF	TGCAGTGCTAGACCCGAGGTGTGGGCACCGAGCTCCTACGAGCAGTACTTC
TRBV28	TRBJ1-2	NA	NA	CASVANYGYTF	TGTGCCAGCGTAGCTAACTATGGCTACACCTTC
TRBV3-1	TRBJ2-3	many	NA	CASSQRPSDDTQYF	TGTGCCAGCAGCCAACGCCCCAGCGATGATACGCAGTATTTT
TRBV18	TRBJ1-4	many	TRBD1	CASSTTGQGSEKLFF	TGTGCCAGCTCAACGACGGGACAGGGGAGTGAAAAACTGTTTTTT
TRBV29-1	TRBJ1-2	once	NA	CSVEGRVGYTF	TGCAGCGTTGAAGGCAGGGTCGGCTACACCTTC
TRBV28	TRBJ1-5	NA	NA	CASCGGAVNQPRHF	TGTGCCAGCTGTGGCGGGGCCGTGAATCAGCCCCGGCATTTT
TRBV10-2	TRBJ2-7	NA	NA	CASRPGQNPSYEQYF	TGCGCCAGCAGACCCGGACAGAATCCCTCCTACGAGCAGTACTTC
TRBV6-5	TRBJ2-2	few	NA	CASSYSLGGPGELFF	TGTGCCAGCAGTTACTCGCTGGGCGGCCCCGGGGAGCTGTTTTTT
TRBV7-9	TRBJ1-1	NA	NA	CASSLGVAPEAFF	TGTGCCAGCAGCTTAGGGGTCGCCCCTGAAGCTTTCTTT
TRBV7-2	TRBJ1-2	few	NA	CASSSRGGHGYTF	TGTGCCAGCAGCTCGAGGGGAGGGCATGGCTACACCTTC
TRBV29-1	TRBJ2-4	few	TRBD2	CSVEGRLAVDKNIQYF	TGCAGCGTTGAGGGTCGACTAGCGGTGGACAAAAACATTCAGTACTTC
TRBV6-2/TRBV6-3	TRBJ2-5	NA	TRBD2	CASRYLAGEGETQYF	TGTGCCAGCAGGTATTTAGCGGGAGAGGGGGAGACCCAGTACTTC
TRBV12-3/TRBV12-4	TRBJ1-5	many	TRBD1	CASLAQGVRQPQHF	TGTGCCAGCCTCGCACAGGGGGTTCGCCAGCCCCAGCATTTT
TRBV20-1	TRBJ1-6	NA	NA	CKKDGPYNSPLHF	TGCAAGAAGGACGGGCCTTATAATTCACCCCTCCACTTT
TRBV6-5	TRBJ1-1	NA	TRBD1	CASSYATGGLLMTGAFF	TGTGCCAGCAGTTACGCGACAGGGGGCCTTCTAATGACTGGAGCTTTCTTT
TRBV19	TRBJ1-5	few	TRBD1	CASSIEGQGSNQPQHF	TGTGCCAGTAGTATAGAGGGACAGGGGAGCAATCAGCCCCAGCATTTT
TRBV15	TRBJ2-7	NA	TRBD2	CATSIIAGDEQYF	TGTGCCACCAGCATCATAGCGGGGGACGAGCAGTACTTC
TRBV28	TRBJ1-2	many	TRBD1	CASVDRGRNLYGYTF	TGTGCCAGCGTCGACAGGGGGCGCAATCTCTATGGCTACACCTTC
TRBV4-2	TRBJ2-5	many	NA	CASSQEGPGSYGETQYF	TGTGCCAGCAGCCAAGAAGGCCCAGGGTCGTATGGGGAGACCCAGTACTTC
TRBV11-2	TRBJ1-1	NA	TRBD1	CASKPGQGERSTEAFF	TGTGCCAGCAAACCCGGACAGGGGGAAAGGAGCACTGAAGCTTTCTTT
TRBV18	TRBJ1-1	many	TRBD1	CASSRGTALNTEAFF	TGTGCCAGCTCACGGGGGACAGCCCTGAACACTGAAGCTTTCTTT
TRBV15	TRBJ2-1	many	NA	CATSRGGTGNEQFF	TGTGCCACCAGCAGAGGAGGGACTGGCAATGAGCAGTTCTTC
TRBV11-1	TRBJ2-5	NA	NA	CASSSIGTGETQYF	TGTGCCAGCAGCTCCATCGGGACCGGGGAGACCCAGTACTTC
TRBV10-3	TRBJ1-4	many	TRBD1	CAISPGQGGEKLFF	TGTGCCATCAGCCCGGGACAGGGTGGTGAAAAACTGTTTTTT
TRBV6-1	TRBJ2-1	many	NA	CASSELAGSSYNEQFF	TGTGCCAGCAGTGAACTGGCGGGGAGCTCCTACAATGAGCAGTTCTTC
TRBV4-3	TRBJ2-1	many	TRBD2	CASSQDRLAGVMSYNEQFF	TGCGCCAGCAGCCAAGATCGACTAGCGGGAGTTATGTCCTACAATGAGCAGTTCTTC
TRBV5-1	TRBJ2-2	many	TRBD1	CASSLLRDSTGELFF	TGCGCCAGCAGCTTGCTCCGGGACAGCACCGGGGAGCTGTTTTTT
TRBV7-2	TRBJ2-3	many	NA	CASSHPPAEASTDTQYF	TGTGCCAGCAGCCATCCCCCGGCGGAGGCCTCCACAGATACGCAGTATTTT
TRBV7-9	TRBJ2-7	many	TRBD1	CASSLGDRGLYEQYF	TGTGCCAGCAGCTTAGGGGACAGGGGGCTCTACGAGCAGTACTTC
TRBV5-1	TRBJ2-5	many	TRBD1	CASSPPYRGQETQYF	TGCGCCAGCAGCCCGCCCTACAGGGGGCAAGAGACCCAGTACTTC
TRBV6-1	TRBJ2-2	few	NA	CASSPHRLGTLNTGELFF	TGTGCCAGCAGTCCCCATAGACTCGGGACTTTAAACACCGGGGAGCTGTTTTTT
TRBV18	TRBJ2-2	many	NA	CASSPKRGTGELFF	TGTGCCAGCTCACCAAAAAGAGGGACCGGGGAGCTGTTTTTT
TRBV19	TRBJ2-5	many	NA	CASSRGVRETQYF	TGTGCCAGTAGTAGAGGGGTACGAGAGACCCAGTACTTC
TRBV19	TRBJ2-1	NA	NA	CASRRERETNNEQFF	TGTGCCAGTAGGAGGGAACGGGAGACTAACAATGAGCAGTTCTTC
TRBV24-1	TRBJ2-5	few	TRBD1	CATSALNQGAETQYF	TGTGCCACCAGTGCCCTAAATCAGGGGGCAGAGACCCAGTACTTC
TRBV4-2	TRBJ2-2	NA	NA	CASSQEGTPNTGELFF	TGTGCCAGCAGCCAAGAGGGGACACCGAACACCGGGGAGCTGTTTTTT
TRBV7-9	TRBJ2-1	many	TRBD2	CASSLKAGIYNEQFF	TGTGCCAGCAGCTTAAAAGCGGGGATTTACAATGAGCAGTTCTTC
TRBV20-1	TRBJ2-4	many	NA	CSASPVIRAKNIQYF	TGCAGTGCTAGCCCGGTGATCAGGGCCAAAAACATTCAGTACTTC
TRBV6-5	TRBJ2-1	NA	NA	CASSYGQGLGEQFF	TGTGCCAGCAGTTACGGCCAGGGGCTGGGTGAGCAGTTCTTC
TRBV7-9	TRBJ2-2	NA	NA	CASSTYQGGPTGELFF	TGTGCCAGCAGCACCTATCAGGGCGGACCCACCGGGGAGCTGTTTTTT
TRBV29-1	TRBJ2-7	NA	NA	CSVEDVGLEQYF	TGCAGCGTTGAAGACGTGGGTTTAGAGCAGTACTTC
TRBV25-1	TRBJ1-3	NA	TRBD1	CASSATGGHSGNTIYF	TGTGCCAGCAGTGCGACAGGGGGACACTCTGGAAACACCATATATTTT
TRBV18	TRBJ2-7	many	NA	CASSPRTATEQYF	TGTGCCAGCTCACCCAGGACAGCAACCGAGCAGTACTTC
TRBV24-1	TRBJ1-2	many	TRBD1	CATSDPGQPAYGYTF	TGTGCCACCAGTGACCCGGGACAGCCAGCCTATGGCTACACCTTC
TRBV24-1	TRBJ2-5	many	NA	CATSDIPWQGQETQYF	TGTGCCACCAGTGATATCCCTTGGCAGGGGCAAGAGACCCAGTACTTC
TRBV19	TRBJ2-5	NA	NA	CASSIRGLAMETQYF	TGTGCCAGTAGTATAAGGGGATTAGCTATGGAGACCCAGTACTTC
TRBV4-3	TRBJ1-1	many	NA	CASSPGTDTEAFF	TGTGCCAGCAGCCCCGGGACGGACACTGAAGCTTTCTTT
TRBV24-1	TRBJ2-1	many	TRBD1	CATSPPGQDYNEQFF	TGTGCCACCAGCCCCCCGGGACAGGACTACAATGAGCAGTTCTTC
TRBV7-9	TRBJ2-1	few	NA	CASSEQGPTGNEQFF	TGTGCCAGCAGCGAACAGGGCCCAACCGGCAATGAGCAGTTCTTC